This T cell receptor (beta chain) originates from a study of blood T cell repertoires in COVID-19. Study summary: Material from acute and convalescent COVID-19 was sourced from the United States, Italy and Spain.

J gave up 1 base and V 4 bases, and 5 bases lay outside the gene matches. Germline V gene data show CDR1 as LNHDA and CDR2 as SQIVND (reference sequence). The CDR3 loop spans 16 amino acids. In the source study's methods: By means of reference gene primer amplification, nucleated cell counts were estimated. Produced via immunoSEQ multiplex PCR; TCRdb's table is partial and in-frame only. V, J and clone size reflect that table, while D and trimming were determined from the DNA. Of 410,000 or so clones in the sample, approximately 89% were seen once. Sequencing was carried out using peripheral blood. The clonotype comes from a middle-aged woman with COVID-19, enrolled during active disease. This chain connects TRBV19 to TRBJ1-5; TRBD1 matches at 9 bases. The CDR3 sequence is CASSTQGARSNQPQHF. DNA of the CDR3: TGTGCCAGTAGTACACAGGGGGCGCGGAGCAATCAGCCCCAGCATTTT.